The present entry profiles one T cell receptor (beta chain) with its context. Measured with immunoSEQ multiplex PCR; TCRdb has only the in-frame clones, and not every one. The sample holds about 50,000 clones, approximately 95% seen once. Looked up from germline, CDR1 is MDHEN and CDR2 is SYDVKM. V dropped 7 bases and J dropped 4; count of bases not matched to a gene: 10. The CDR3 is made up of 15 amino acids. Sequenced sample: PBMCs. The TCR sequence derives from a man aged 35 to 55 with rheumatoid arthritis. The chain combines TRBV28 with TRBJ2-5; 9 nucleotides agree with TRBD2. CDR3 loop: CASIAGGFRPETQYF. The CDR3 coding sequence is TGTGCCAGCATCGCGGGGGGGTTTCGTCCAGAGACCCAGTACTTC.